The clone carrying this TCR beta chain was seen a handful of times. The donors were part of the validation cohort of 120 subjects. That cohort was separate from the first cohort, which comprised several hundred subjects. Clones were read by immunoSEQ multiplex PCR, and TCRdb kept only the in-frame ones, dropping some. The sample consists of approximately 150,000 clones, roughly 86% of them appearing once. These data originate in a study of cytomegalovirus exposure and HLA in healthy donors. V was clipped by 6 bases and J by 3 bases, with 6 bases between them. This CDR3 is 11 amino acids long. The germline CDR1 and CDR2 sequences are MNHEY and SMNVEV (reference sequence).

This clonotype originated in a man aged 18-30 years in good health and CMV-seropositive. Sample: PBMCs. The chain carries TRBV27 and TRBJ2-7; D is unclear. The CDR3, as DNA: TGTGCCAGCAGCACCTACTACGAGCAGTACTTC. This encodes CASSTYYEQYF.